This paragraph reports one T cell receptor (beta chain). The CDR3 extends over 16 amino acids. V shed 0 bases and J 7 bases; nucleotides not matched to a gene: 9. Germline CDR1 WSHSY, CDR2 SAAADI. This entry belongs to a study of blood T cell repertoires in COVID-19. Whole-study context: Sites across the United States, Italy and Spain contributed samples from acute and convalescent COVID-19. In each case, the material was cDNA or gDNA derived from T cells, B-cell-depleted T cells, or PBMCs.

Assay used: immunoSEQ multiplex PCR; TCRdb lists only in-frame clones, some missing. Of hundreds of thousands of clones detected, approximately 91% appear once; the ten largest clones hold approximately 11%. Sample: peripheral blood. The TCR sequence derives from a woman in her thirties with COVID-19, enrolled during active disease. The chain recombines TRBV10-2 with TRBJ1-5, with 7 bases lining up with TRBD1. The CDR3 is CASSESRQGGRQPQHF. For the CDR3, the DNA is TGCGCCAGCAGTGAGTCAAGACAGGGTGGAAGGCAGCCCCAGCATTTT.